These 26 T cell receptor beta chains were all obtained from the same sample, sequenced in a study of Graves' ophthalmopathy and Graves' hyperthyroidism. The sequenced template was RNA, covering the TCR beta CDR3 region. A first-round RT-PCR used HTBI primers, followed by a second-round multiplex PCR. TCRdb passed the multiplex PCR reads through MiXCR, listing each CDR3 protein once. This sample has some 1.1 million distinct CDR3 sequences; less than 45% occur once, and the top ten carry roughly 10%. Sequenced: peripheral blood or thyroid tissue (not recorded which). The receptor set was obtained from an adult man with Graves' hyperthyroidism.

This clonotype has only a few counts. The chain carries TRBV25-1 and TRBJ2-5; D perhaps matches TRBD1 (7 bases). This CDR3 has 16 residues. The V gene lost 2 bases and the J gene lost 4 bases, with 17 bases spanning the gap. Germline V gene sequence: CDR1 MGHDK, CDR2 SYGVNS. CDR3 coding DNA: TGTGCCAGCAGTGAACGGGAGACAGGGTTCGGAGAGACCCAGTACTTC. This gives the protein CASSERETGFGETQYF.

The rearrangement joins TRBV7-9 to TRBJ1-5; 9 bases are a match to TRBD1. Looked up from germline, CDR1 is SEHNR and CDR2 is FQNEAQ (reference sequence). The J segment lost 6 bases and the V segment lost 3 bases, leaving 3 bases of the junction unmatched. The CDR3 runs to 14 residues. The CDR3 nucleotides are TGTGCCAGCAGCTTCGGACAGGGGTTTCAGCCCCAGCATTTT. It is translated as CASSFGQGFQPQHF.

There are many counts of this clonotype. The chain uses TRBV6-5 and TRBJ1-6; D gene unclear. In germline, CDR1 is MNHEY, CDR2 SVGAGI. The V end was cut by 2 bases, the J end by 10 bases, with 6 bases between. The CDR3 totals 12 residues. CDR3 protein: CASSYRESPLHF. For the CDR3, the DNA is TGTGCCAGCAGTTACAGGGAATCACCCCTCCACTTT.

The CDR3 bases are TGTGCCAGCGGTGGTTACACTCAAGAGACCATATATTTT. The encoded protein is CASGGYTQETIYF. The gene calls are TRBV7-2 and TRBJ1-3; D uncertain. V gave up 8 bases and J gave up 10 bases, with 18 bases separating them. The CDR3 length is 13 residues. In germline, CDR1 is SGHTA, CDR2 FQGNSA.

This clonotype has a count of ten or more. The chain joins TRBV19 to TRBJ1-2, with D perhaps matching TRBD1 (5 bases). V lost 7 bases and J 0 bases, leaving 9 bases between the germline ends. The CDR3 has 13 residues. Germline CDR1 and CDR2: LNHDA and SQIVND (reference sequence). This chain's CDR3 is CASTAGANYGYTF. The DNA of the CDR3 is TGTGCCAGTACAGCGGGGGCTAACTATGGCTACACCTTC.

V and J are TRBV7-8 and TRBJ1-5; TRBD1 aligns across 8 bases. The CDR3 loop spans 15 amino acids. The germline V gene has CDR1 SGHVS and CDR2 FQNEAQ. The junction had 15 bases not matched to a gene; V was cut back by 6 bases and J by 11 bases. CDR3 bases: TGTGCCAGCAGGCTCGGGCAGGGGGCAGGGGAGACCCAGCATTTT. It yields the protein CASRLGQGAGETQHF.

The CDR3 DNA reads as TGTGCCATCAGCAGTCCTAATCAGAACAGGGGGCGTAACTATGGCTACACCTTC. Its translation: CAISSPNQNRGRNYGYTF. The chain combines TRBV10-3 with TRBJ1-2; 9 bases map to TRBD1. From germline, CDR1 is ENHRY and CDR2 SYGVKD. With V trimmed by 6 bases and J by 1 base, 15 bases remained unmatched. The CDR3 is made up of 18 amino acids.

Concerning this clonotype itself: Given a much more abundant clone one base away, this may be a read error. This likely comes from a read error, as the CDR3 has no conserved phenylalanine or tryptophan at its end. The J gene is TRBJ2-7, the V gene TRBV20-1; no firm D call. The CDR3 is 11 residues long. Trimming cost V 3 bases and J 3 bases, with 6 bases left between them. Germline CDR1 is DFQATT and CDR2 is SNEGSKA (reference sequence). The CDR3 here is CSASQGYEQYL. The CDR3, as DNA: TGCAGTGCTAGTCAAGGCTACGAGCAGTACCTC.

The table lists this clonotype with a few counts. Possible read error: a much larger clone is one base away. The rearrangement uses TRBV7-2 and TRBJ2-7; 7 bases match TRBD2. CDR1 and CDR2 from the germline V gene are SGHTA and FQGNSA. This CDR3 region has 14 residues. In DNA form, the CDR3 reads TGTGCCAGCAGCCCCAGCGGGACCTCCTACGAGCAGTGCTTC. Protein: CASSPSGTSYEQCF.

The V and J genes are TRBV6-5 and TRBJ2-2; 10 bases match TRBD2. The CDR3 loop spans 16 amino acids. The V gene end was trimmed by 2 bases and the J gene end by 5 bases; junction bases not matched to a gene: 5. Germline-derived CDR1 and CDR2 are MNHEY and SVGAGI. The CDR3 DNA reads TGTGCCAGCAGTTACGATAGCGGGGGGACTACCGGGGAGCTGTTTTTT. It translates to CASSYDSGGTTGELFF.

As regards this clonotype: A much larger clonotype is one base distant, so this may be a read error. J is TRBJ1-2 and V is TRBV6-2 or TRBV6-3; D remains unclear. The CDR3 is 12 amino acids. The V gene's germline CDR1 is MNHEY and CDR2 SVGEGT. As DNA, the CDR3 is TGTGCCAGCAGCCGTGTGATGGATGGCCACACCTTC. Its translation is CASSRVMDGHTF.

The genes are TRBV7-2 and TRBJ2-7, with TRBD1 identical over 9 bases. Germline V gives CDR1 SGHTA, CDR2 FQGNSA. This CDR3 is built from 17 residues. Unmatched junction bases numbered 16, after V lost 6 bases and J lost 4 bases. The DNA of the CDR3 is TGTGCCAGCAGTTCACCGATCCGACAGGGGGGAAAGTACGAGCAGTACTTC. It yields the protein CASSSPIRQGGKYEQYF.

There are a few counts of this clonotype. The chain employs TRBV10-3 and TRBJ2-3; 11 bases align to TRBD2. The J segment lost 6 bases and the V segment lost 9 bases, leaving 5 bases of the junction unmatched. The length of the CDR3 is 13 residues. CDR1 ENHRY and CDR2 SYGVKD come from the germline V gene. The CDR3 sequence: CAILAGGSDTQYF. CDR3 bases: TGTGCCATTCTAGCGGGAGGATCGGATACGCAGTATTTT.

In regard to this clonotype: This sequence may be a read error, since a much larger clone differs from it by one base. The rearrangement links TRBV5-1 to TRBJ2-7; weak D call: TRBD2 (6 bases). The CDR3 is 14 residues long. Trimming pared 4 bases from V and 3 bases from J, leaving 14 bases between. Looked up from germline, CDR1 is SGHRS and CDR2 is YFSETQ. The CDR3 is CASSVGRGYYEQYF. The CDR3 DNA reads TGCGCCAGCAGCGTTGGACGGGGGTACTACGAGCAGTACTTC.

The V gene is TRBV3-2, the J gene TRBJ2-2; TRBD2, the table's D call, lacks a check against the DNA. TRBV3-2 is a pseudogene segment. The CDR3 has 17 amino acids. This chain's CDR3 is CASSPKGGRAEPGELFF. The CDR3 nucleotides are TGTGCCAGCAGCCCTAAAGGAGGCAGGGCCGAACCCGGGGAGCTGTTTTTT.

This clonotype was seen at least ten times. This chain connects TRBV7-2 to TRBJ1-1; tentative D call: TRBD1 (5 bases). CDR3 length: 13 amino acids. Germline-derived CDR1 and CDR2 are SGHTA and FQGNSA. Trimming pared 5 bases from V and 3 bases from J, leaving 10 bases between. The CDR3 region has the DNA TGTGCCAGCAGCCGCGGGACGCACACTGAAGCTTTCTTT. It translates to CASSRGTHTEAFF.

The chain links TRBV5-1 to TRBJ1-5; the D gene is possibly TRBD1 (5 bases). From germline, CDR1 is SGHRS and CDR2 YFSETQ. Trimming pared 1 base from V and 6 bases from J, leaving 11 bases between. This CDR3 comprises 14 residues. CDR3 protein: CASSLFRGSQPQHF. CDR3 DNA sequence: TGCGCCAGCAGCTTGTTTAGGGGTTCTCAGCCCCAGCATTTT.

This clonotype was detected many times. The chain combines TRBV2 with TRBJ2-7, with 7 bases aligning to TRBD2. V lost 5 bases and J lost 0; bases outside the gene matches: 1. CDR1 and CDR2 (germline): SNHLY, FYNNEI. The CDR3 is made up of 13 amino acids. The CDR3 nucleotides are TGTGCCAGCAGTAAGCGGGGCTCCTACGAGCAGTACTTC. Protein sequence: CASSKRGSYEQYF. Drawing the rest from reference TRBV2 and TRBJ2-7, the complete variable domain is EPEVTQTPSHQVTQMGQEVILRCVPISNHLYFYWYRQILGQKVEFLVSFYNNEISEKSEIFDDQFSVERPDGSNFTLKIRSTKLEDSAMYFCASSKRGSYEQYFGPGTRLTVT.

This clonotype was seen only a few times. The chain uses TRBV5-1 and TRBJ1-6; maybe TRBD1 (5 bases). V lost 2 bases and J lost 7, with 13 bases in between. Germline assignment: CDR1 SGHRS and CDR2 YFSETQ. The CDR3 spans 15 residues. The CDR3 reads CASSLGAQKNSPLHF. The CDR3 coding sequence is TGCGCCAGCAGCTTAGGGGCCCAGAAGAATTCACCCCTCCACTTT.

This chain joins TRBV7-2 and TRBJ2-7, with TRBD2 identical over 8 bases. The ends lost 6 bases at V and 2 bases at J; junction bases unmatched: 9. CDR1 and CDR2 (germline): SGHTA, FQGNSA. This CDR3 has 15 amino acids. This CDR3 is CASSSHSGNPYEQYF. In DNA, the CDR3 is TGTGCCAGCAGTTCCCATAGCGGGAACCCCTACGAGCAGTACTTC.

This clonotype was counted between two and nine times. CDR3 sequence reads: CASRGQGVFTGELFF. The CDR3 nucleotides are TGTGCCAGCAGAGGACAGGGAGTGTTCACCGGGGAGCTGTTTTTT. The chain combines TRBV7-8 with TRBJ2-2, with 8 nucleotides matching TRBD1. The CDR3 loop spans 15 amino acids. The V segment lost 6 bases and the J segment 4 bases; nucleotides outside the gene matches: 7. Germline CDR1 and CDR2: SGHVS and FQNEAQ. Using reference TRBV7-8 and TRBJ2-2 for the parts outside the CDR3, the full variable domain is GAGVSQSPRYKVAKRGQDVALRCDPISGHVSLFWYQQALGQGPEFLTYFQNEAQLDKSGLPSDRFFAERPEGSVSTLKIQRTQQEDSAVYLCASRGQGVFTGELFFGEGSRLTVL.

This clonotype was observed a single time. The chain joins TRBV29-1 to TRBJ2-5, with a tentative D call TRBD2 (5 bases). Trimming shortened V by 0 bases and J by 3 bases, and 26 bases separated the two germline ends. This CDR3 spans 19 amino acids. CDR1 and CDR2 (germline): SQVTM, ANQGSEA. Here the CDR3 DNA reads TGCAGCGTTGAAGATCGGGGAACGAGCTCTGGAAAATTGGAAGAGACCCAGTACTTC. Protein product: CSVEDRGTSSGKLEETQYF. Combining the CDR3 with reference TRBV29-1 and TRBJ2-5 gives the whole variable domain SAVISQKPSRDICQRGTSLTIQCQVDSQVTMMFWYRQQPGQSLTLIATANQGSEATYESGFVIDKFPISRPNLTFSTLTVSNMSPEDSSIYLCSVEDRGTSSGKLEETQYFGPGTRLLVL.

This clonotype was recorded many times. The J gene is TRBJ2-7, the V gene TRBV29-1; a weak D match, TRBD2 (5 bases). Per germline, CDR1 SQVTM and CDR2 ANQGSEA. This CDR3 is built from 13 residues. V dropped 4 bases and J dropped 3 bases, with 13 bases sitting between them. As DNA, the CDR3 is TGCAGCGTTGTTCTCCCTAGCATCTACGAGCAGTACTTC. As protein: CSVVLPSIYEQYF.

The V call is TRBV28, the J call TRBJ1-5; D not resolved. Trimming removed 5 bases at V and 9 bases at J, with 11 bases between. The CDR3 contains 12 residues. CDR1 is MDHEN and CDR2 is SYDVKM in the germline V gene. CDR3 DNA: TGTGCCAGCAGTCCTCGCAATGGGCCCCAGCATTTT. Translated, it gives CASSPRNGPQHF.

With respect to this clonotype: It may be a read error: a sequence one base away is much more abundant. The chain joins TRBV7-8 to TRBJ2-5; 10 nucleotides line up with TRBD2. Looked up from germline, CDR1 is SGHVS and CDR2 is FQNEAQ. Trimming took 6 bases from V and 5 from J; bases not matched to a gene: 9. The CDR3 is 15 residues long. The CDR3 bases are TGTGCCAGCAGTGTGGCTAGCGGGAGCTACGAGACCCAGTACTTC. Its translation is CASSVASGSYETQYF.

This clonotype was detected ten times or more. The chain combines TRBV7-6 with TRBJ1-1; TRBD1 agrees at 12 bases. V dropped 5 bases and J dropped 0; count of bases not matched to a gene: 10. Germline CDR1 reads SGHVS; CDR2 reads FNYEAQ. This CDR3 is built from 18 residues. In DNA, the CDR3 is TGTGCCAGCAGCGTAGGGACAGGGGGCGGCCATATGAACACTGAAGCTTTCTTT. Encoded protein: CASSVGTGGGHMNTEAFF.